Each of the 22 T cell receptor beta chains below was sequenced from the same sample in a study of response to subunit inactivated influenza vaccine. TCRdb used MiXCR to reprocess the RT-PCR reads, holding one entry per CDR3 protein. The sample has some 800,000 distinct CDR3 sequences, about 20% seen once. The input for sequencing was PBMCs from blood, taken about 5 days after vaccination. These TCRs come from a man between 50 and 59 years old who received an inactivated influenza vaccine.

This clonotype came up a few times. J is TRBJ2-7 and V is TRBV15, with 7 nucleotides matching TRBD1. Looked up from germline, CDR1 is LNHNV and CDR2 is YYDKDF (reference sequence). V shed 0 bases, J shed 7 bases, and the junction held 12 bases outside the gene matches. The CDR3 loop spans 16 amino acids. The CDR3 coding sequence is TGTGCCACCAGCAGAGATTTCGGGACAGTAAATGGAGAGCAGTACTTC. This gives the protein CATSRDFGTVNGEQYF.

The rearrangement uses TRBV6-1 and TRBJ2-6; no reliable D call. CDR1 is MNHNS and CDR2 is SASEGT in the germline V gene. The germline V and J ends were trimmed by 0 bases and 0 bases, with 15 bases remaining between them. This CDR3 spans 19 amino acids. This CDR3 reads CASSEAVASLISGANVLTF. The CDR3 bases are TGTGCCAGCAGTGAAGCGGTTGCCTCGCTTATCTCTGGGGCCAACGTCCTGACTTTC.

This clonotype is a singleton in its sample. The gene calls are TRBV6-2 or TRBV6-3 and TRBJ2-7, with D tentatively TRBD2 (5 bases). The CDR3 is 14 residues long. Germline values: CDR1 MNHEY, CDR2 SVGEGT. Trimming shortened V by 7 bases and J by 2 bases, and 15 bases separated the two germline ends. The chain's CDR3 is CASTRDTETYEQYF. As DNA, the CDR3 is TGTGCCAGCACCCGGGATACGGAAACCTACGAGCAGTACTTC.

The chain couples TRBV6-2 or TRBV6-3 to TRBJ2-2, with 8 bases matching TRBD2. Per the germline V gene, CDR1 is MNHEY and CDR2 is SVGEGT. The CDR3 has 16 residues. Trimming took 5 bases from V and 3 from J; bases not matched to a gene: 8. The chain's CDR3 is CASSPRGSGDTGELFF. For the CDR3, the DNA is TGTGCCAGCAGTCCACGGGGTAGCGGGGACACCGGGGAGCTGTTTTTT.

This sequence joins TRBV7-2 and TRBJ2-5; D uncertain. The germline gives CDR1 SGHTA, CDR2 FQGNSA. The CDR3 extends over 15 amino acids. V shed 1 base and J shed 1 base, with 10 bases lying between them. CDR3 amino acids: CASSLVSAAQETQYF. For the CDR3, the DNA is TGTGCCAGCAGCTTAGTTTCGGCTGCCCAAGAGACCCAGTACTTC.

This clonotype was detected ten times or more. The chain links TRBV12-3 or TRBV12-4 to TRBJ2-3; D is unresolved. Trimming stripped 3 bases from V and 2 bases from J, with 9 bases between. The CDR3 runs 14 residues. The CDR3 loop reads CASSFSLNTDTQYF. CDR3 nucleotides: TGTGCCAGCAGTTTCAGCCTAAACACAGATACGCAGTATTTT.

This clonotype was seen only a few times. The J gene is TRBJ2-5, the V gene TRBV7-2; tentatively, D is TRBD1 (5 bases). V lost 5 bases, J lost 7 bases, and 14 bases lay in between. Germline V CDR1 and CDR2: SGHTA, FQGNSA. This CDR3 has 13 amino acids. The CDR3 DNA sequence: TGTGCCAGCAGCCCAGGCAGGGAAGGGACCCAGTACTTC. Encoded protein: CASSPGREGTQYF.

The CDR3 region has the DNA TGTGCCAGCAGAATACAGGATAACAACTATGGCTACACCTTC. It specifies CASRIQDNNYGYTF. J is TRBJ1-2 and V is TRBV6-1; a weak D match, TRBD1 (5 bases). Between the trimmed V and J ends, which lost 6 bases and 2 bases, there was a span of 13 bases. Per the germline V gene, CDR1 is MNHNS and CDR2 is SASEGT. The CDR3 runs to 14 residues.

This clonotype was observed a single time. The chain is built from TRBV5-1 and TRBJ2-7; weak D call: TRBD2 (5 bases). The CDR3 runs 16 residues. The germline V gene has CDR1 SGHRS and CDR2 YFSETQ. The V and J ends lost 4 bases and 6 bases respectively, with 23 bases between them. CDR3 coding DNA: TGCGCCAGCAGCGAGGGCTTCGTTCATACCCCACTCGAGCAGTACTTC. Translated, it gives CASSEGFVHTPLEQYF.

The CDR3 sequence is CASSQDRAIDIRNEQFF. The CDR3, as DNA: TGTGCCAGCAGCCAAGATAGGGCAATCGATATTCGCAATGAGCAGTTCTTC. V is TRBV3-1 and J is TRBJ2-1; D is uncertain. This CDR3 spans 17 amino acids. Trimming took off 0 bases at V and 6 bases at J, with 18 bases between the two ends. Germline CDR1 LGHDT, CDR2 YNNKEL (reference sequence).

V and J are TRBV4-3 and TRBJ2-1, with 10 bases that match TRBD2. Germline CDR1 LGHNA, CDR2 YSLEER. The CDR3 is made up of 19 amino acids. Losses at the gene ends were 0 bases for V and 0 bases for J; bases not matched to a gene: 8. CDR3 protein: CASSQDPLAGVVSYNEQFF. As DNA, the CDR3 is TGCGCCAGCAGCCAAGATCCCCTAGCGGGGGTCGTCTCCTACAATGAGCAGTTCTTC.

This clonotype showed up just a few times. The chain is built from TRBV28 and TRBJ2-7; no clear D. V was pared by 8 bases and J by 6 bases, with 8 bases between. The CDR3 covers 10 residues. Per the germline V gene, CDR1 is MDHEN and CDR2 is SYDVKM. This CDR3 reads CASGTLEQYF. CDR3 in DNA: TGTGCCAGCGGAACGCTCGAGCAGTACTTC. Full variable domain (remainder filled in from reference TRBV28 and TRBJ2-7): DVKVTQSSRYLVKRTGEKVFLECVQDMDHENMFWYRQDPGLGLRLIYFSYDVKMKEKGDIPEGYSVSREKKERFSLILESASTNQTSMYLCASGTLEQYFGPGTRLTVT.

A few counts support this clonotype. J is TRBJ2-2 and V is TRBV9; 11 bases agree with TRBD2. Germline V gene data show CDR1 as SGDLS and CDR2 as YYNGEE. This CDR3 contains 17 residues. V lost 2 bases, J lost 0 bases, and 3 bases stayed unmatched. Here the CDR3 DNA reads TGTGCCAGCAGCGTTGGACTAGCGGGTTCGAACACCGGGGAGCTGTTTTTT. This codes for CASSVGLAGSNTGELFF.

Only a few counts were recorded for this clonotype. CDR3 coding DNA: TGTGCCAGCAGCCAAGATTACCTTATACAACCCACCGGGGAGCTGTTTTTT. It encodes CASSQDYLIQPTGELFF. This chain links TRBV14 with TRBJ2-2; no definite D call. Germline V gene sequence: CDR1 SGHDN, CDR2 FVKESK. The ends were cut back, 0 bases at V and 4 bases at J, with 15 bases in the middle. The CDR3 contains 17 residues.

The gene calls are TRBV7-8 and TRBJ2-1, with D possibly being TRBD1 (6 bases). V was pared by 2 bases and J by 0 bases, with 14 bases between. In germline, CDR1 is SGHVS, CDR2 FQNEAQ. This CDR3 contains 17 residues. The CDR3 reads CASSLPADSASYNEQFF. CDR3 nucleotide sequence: TGTGCCAGCAGCTTACCTGCGGACAGCGCCTCCTACAATGAGCAGTTCTTC.

The chain has TRBV10-3 and TRBJ1-6; 8 nucleotides align to TRBD1. CDR1 ENHRY and CDR2 SYGVKD come from the germline V gene. Trimming took 6 bases from V and 10 from J; bases not matched to a gene: 8. CDR3 length: 14 residues. The CDR3 sequence is CAISPGQDSSPLHF. As DNA, the CDR3 is TGTGCCATCAGCCCGGGACAGGACTCATCACCCCTCCACTTT.

This clonotype was recorded at least ten times. The chain uses TRBV12-3 or TRBV12-4 and TRBJ2-1; tentatively, D is TRBD1 (6 bases). This CDR3 region has 14 residues. Trimming stripped 6 bases from V and 6 bases from J, with 15 bases between. The CDR3 is CASSPLGAGNEQFF. The CDR3 nucleotides are TGTGCCAGCAGCCCCCTGGGGGCCGGCAATGAGCAGTTCTTC.

CDR3 amino acids: CASSLMTDTQYF. The CDR3 DNA is TGTGCCAGCAGTTTAATGACAGATACGCAGTATTTT. V gene TRBV28 combines with J gene TRBJ2-3; D unclear. V was trimmed by 2 bases and J by 3 bases, leaving 3 bases between them. The germline CDR1 and CDR2 sequences are MDHEN and SYDVKM. The length of the CDR3 is 12 residues.

V is TRBV28 and J is TRBJ2-1, with 7 bases that match TRBD2. Losses at the gene ends were 6 bases for V and 0 bases for J; bases not matched to a gene: 8. There are 16 residues in the CDR3. Germline V gene data show CDR1 as MDHEN and CDR2 as SYDVKM. As DNA, the CDR3 is TGTGCCAGCAGCTCCACTAGCGCGAGCTCCTACAATGAGCAGTTCTTC. Its protein product is CASSSTSASSYNEQFF.

This clonotype has a count of ten or more. V and J are TRBV12-3 or TRBV12-4 and TRBJ1-3, with D possibly TRBD1 on 5 matching bases. V was pared by 5 bases and J by 2 bases, with 10 bases between. The CDR3 sequence is 14 residues long. CDR3 sequence: CASSPQGTGNTIYF. The CDR3 DNA reads as TGTGCCAGCAGTCCTCAGGGTACTGGAAACACCATATATTTT.

The chain carries TRBV27 and TRBJ2-7; 12 positions agree with TRBD2. The V segment lost 6 bases and the J segment 2 bases; nucleotides outside the gene matches: 8. Germline loops: CDR1 MNHEY, CDR2 SMNVEV (reference sequence). The CDR3 sequence is 16 residues long. The CDR3 spells CASRIYTSGRTYEQYF. The DNA for the CDR3 is TGTGCCAGCAGGATATATACTAGCGGGAGGACCTACGAGCAGTACTTC.

CDR3 bases: TGCAGTCCCCGGACAGAATTAAACACTGAAGCTTTCTTT. The encoded protein is CSPRTELNTEAFF. The V and J genes are TRBV20-1 and TRBJ1-1, with D tentatively TRBD1 (6 bases). The CDR3 covers 13 residues. From germline, CDR1 is DFQATT and CDR2 SNEGSKA (reference sequence). V was pared by 8 bases and J by 2 bases, with 15 bases between.